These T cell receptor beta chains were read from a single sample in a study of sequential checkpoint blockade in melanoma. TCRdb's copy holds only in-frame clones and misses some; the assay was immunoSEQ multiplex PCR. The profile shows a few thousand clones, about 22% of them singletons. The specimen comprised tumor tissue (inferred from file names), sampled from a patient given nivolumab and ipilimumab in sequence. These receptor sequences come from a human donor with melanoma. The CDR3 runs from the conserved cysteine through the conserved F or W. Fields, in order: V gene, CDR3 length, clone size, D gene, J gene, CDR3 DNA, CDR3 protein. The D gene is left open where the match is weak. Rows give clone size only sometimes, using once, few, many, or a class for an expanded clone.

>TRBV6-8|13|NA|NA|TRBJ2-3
TGTGCCAGCAGTTATTCCAGCCCAGATACGCAGTATTTT
CASSYSSPDTQYF
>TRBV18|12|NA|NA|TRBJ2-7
TGTGCCAGCTCACCTACAGCCTACGAGCAGTACTTC
CASSPTAYEQYF
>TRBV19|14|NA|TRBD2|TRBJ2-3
TGTGCCAGTACCCTAGCGGGGGGCCGCTATACGCAGTATTTT
CASTLAGGRYTQYF
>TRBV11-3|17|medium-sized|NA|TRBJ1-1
TGTGCCAGCAGCTTAGTAGTCGGGGTCGGCCTGAACACTGAAGCTTTCTTT
CASSLVVGVGLNTEAFF
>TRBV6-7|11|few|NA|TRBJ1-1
TGTGCCACGACAGGAGGGGCAGAAGCTTTCTTT
CATTGGAEAFF
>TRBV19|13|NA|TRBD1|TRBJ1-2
TGTGCCAGCCAAATACAGGGGGACTATGGCTACACCTTC
CASQIQGDYGYTF
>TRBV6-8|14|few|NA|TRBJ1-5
TGTGCCAGCAATCGGAACAGTGGCAATCAGCCCCAGCATTTT
CASNRNSGNQPQHF
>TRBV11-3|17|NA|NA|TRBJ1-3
TGTGCCAGCAGCTTAGGGGGGGCCCTTTTCTCTGGAAACACCATATATTTT
CASSLGGALFSGNTIYF
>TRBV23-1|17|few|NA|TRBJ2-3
TGCGCCAGCAGCCAAGTAGCTGCGGGGGCCCTCACAGATACGCAGTATTTT
CASSQVAAGALTDTQYF
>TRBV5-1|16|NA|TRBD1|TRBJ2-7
TGCGCCAGCAGCTTGATTTTCGGGACAGGACACTACGAGCAGTACTTC
CASSLIFGTGHYEQYF
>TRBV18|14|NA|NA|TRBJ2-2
TGTGCCAGCTCTCCAACGCTTACCACCGGGGAGCTGTTTTTT
CASSPTLTTGELFF
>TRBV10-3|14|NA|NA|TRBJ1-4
TGTGCCATCAGTGAGCATGAGGGGAATGAAAAACTGTTTTTT
CAISEHEGNEKLFF
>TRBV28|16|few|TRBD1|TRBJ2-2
TGTGCCAGCAAACCAACCGGGACAGGGGACACCGGGGAGCTGTTTTTT
CASKPTGTGDTGELFF
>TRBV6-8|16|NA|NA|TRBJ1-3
TGTGCCAGCAGTTACGGGAGAGGGTTCTCTGGAAACACCATATATTTT
CASSYGRGFSGNTIYF
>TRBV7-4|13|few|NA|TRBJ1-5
TGTGCCAGCAGCTTAACGTCGGGGCAGCCCCAGCATTTT
CASSLTSGQPQHF
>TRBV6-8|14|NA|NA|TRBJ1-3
TGTGCCAGCAGAAAGGACCCCACGTTGGACACCATATATTTT
CASRKDPTLDTIYF
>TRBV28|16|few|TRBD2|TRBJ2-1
TGTGCCAGCAGTCAGGGCAGCGGGGTCGATACCAATGAGCAGTTCTTC
CASSQGSGVDTNEQFF
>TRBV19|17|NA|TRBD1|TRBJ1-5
TGTGCCAGTAGTGCTTTGGACAGGGGAGGAGGCAATCAGCCCCAGCATTTT
CASSALDRGGGNQPQHF
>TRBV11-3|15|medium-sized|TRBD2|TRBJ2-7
TGTGCCAGCAGCCCGGGACTACTCGATACCTACGAGCAGTACTTC
CASSPGLLDTYEQYF
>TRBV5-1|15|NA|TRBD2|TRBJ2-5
TGCGCCAGCAGCTCTGGACTAGCGGGAGATGAGACCCAGTACTTC
CASSSGLAGDETQYF
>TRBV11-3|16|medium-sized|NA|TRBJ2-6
TGTGCCAGCAGTCCGCCCACAGTTTCTGGGGCCAACGTCCTGACTTTC
CASSPPTVSGANVLTF
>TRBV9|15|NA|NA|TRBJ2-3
TGTGCCAGCAGCGTCCAAAGCGGAGGCACAGATACGCAGTATTTT
CASSVQSGGTDTQYF
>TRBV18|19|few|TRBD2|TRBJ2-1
TGTGCCAGCTCACCCGCAGCTAGCGGGGGGGCCGCCCGGTATAATGAGCAGTTCTTC
CASSPAASGGAARYNEQFF
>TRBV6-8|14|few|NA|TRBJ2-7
TGTGCCAGCAGTAGAAAAGGACATCGCTACGAGCAGTACTTC
CASSRKGHRYEQYF
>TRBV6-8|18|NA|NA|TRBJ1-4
TGTGCCAGCAGTGACTGTCCAAGTCTCCTAGTCGACAATGAAAAACTGTTTTTT
CASSDCPSLLVDNEKLFF
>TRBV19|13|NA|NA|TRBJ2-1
TGTGCCAGTAGTATCGTCTTGGGGGGTGAGCAGTTCTTC
CASSIVLGGEQFF
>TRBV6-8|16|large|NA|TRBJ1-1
TGTGCCAGCAGTTACAGCCTATCGACTCAGAACACTGAAGCTTTCTTT
CASSYSLSTQNTEAFF
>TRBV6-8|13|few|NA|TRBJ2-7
TGTGCCAGCAGACGACACTACACCTACGAGCAGTACTTC
CASRRHYTYEQYF
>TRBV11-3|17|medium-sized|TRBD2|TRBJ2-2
TGTGCCAGCAGCCGAGTGCGGCGGGAGGGGGACACCGGGGAGCTGTTTTTT
CASSRVRREGDTGELFF
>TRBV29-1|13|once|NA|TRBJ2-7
TGCAGCGCTTTGAAGGGGGGGTCCTACGAGCAGTACTTC
CSALKGGSYEQYF
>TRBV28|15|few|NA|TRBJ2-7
TGTGCCAGCAGAGGGATCCGGGACGTGGGCTACGAGCAGTACTTC
CASRGIRDVGYEQYF
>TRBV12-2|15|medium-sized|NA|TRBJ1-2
TGTGCAAGTCGCCCGGAAGAAGACAGGGTGGATGGCTACACCTTC
CASRPEEDRVDGYTF
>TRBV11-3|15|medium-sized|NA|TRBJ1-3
TGTGCCAGCAGCTTGGGGCAGGCCTCTGGAAACACCATATATTTT
CASSLGQASGNTIYF
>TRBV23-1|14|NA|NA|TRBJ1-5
TGCGCCAGCAGTCAATCCAAGTCCGGACAGCCCCAGCATTTT
CASSQSKSGQPQHF
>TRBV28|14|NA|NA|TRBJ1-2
TGTGCCAGCAGTTTGATAGGTGGCCCCTATGGCTACACCTTC
CASSLIGGPYGYTF
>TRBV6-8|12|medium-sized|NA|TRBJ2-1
TGTGCCAGCAGCAGATCCTACAATGAGCAGTTCTTC
CASSRSYNEQFF
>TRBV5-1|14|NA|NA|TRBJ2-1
TGCGCCAGCAGCTTGATTGGGTCCTCCGGTGAGCAGTTCTTC
CASSLIGSSGEQFF
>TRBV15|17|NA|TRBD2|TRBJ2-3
TGTGCCACCAGCAGAGCCAGTTCTAGCGGCTACACAGATACGCAGTATTTT
CATSRASSSGYTDTQYF
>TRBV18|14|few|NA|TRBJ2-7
TGTGCCAGCTCCCCCTCCGCCATAAAGTACGAGCAGTACTTC
CASSPSAIKYEQYF
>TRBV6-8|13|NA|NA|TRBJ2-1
TGTGCCAGCAGTTGGGGACTCTACAATGAGCAGTTCTTC
CASSWGLYNEQFF
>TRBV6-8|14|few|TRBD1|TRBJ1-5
TGTGCCAGCAGTTGGGGGGACAGAGGTCAGCCCCAGCATTTT
CASSWGDRGQPQHF
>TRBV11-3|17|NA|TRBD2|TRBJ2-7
TGTGCCAGCAGCTTAGAGAGAGCCCAGCGGGGGGGCTCAGTGCAGTACTTC
CASSLERAQRGGSVQYF
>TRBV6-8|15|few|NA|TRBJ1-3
TGTGCCAGCAGTTACTCGGAGGGGGTCGGAAACACCATATATTTT
CASSYSEGVGNTIYF
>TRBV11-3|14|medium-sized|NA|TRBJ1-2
TGTGCCAGCAGCTTGACACAGAGGGTGGGTGGCTACACCTTC
CASSLTQRVGGYTF
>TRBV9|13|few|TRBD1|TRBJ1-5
TGTGCCAGCAGTGACAGGGGAGCCCAGCCCCAGCATTTT
CASSDRGAQPQHF
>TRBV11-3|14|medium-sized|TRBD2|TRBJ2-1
TGTGCCAGCAGCCGGACTAGCAACTACAATGAGCAGTTCTTC
CASSRTSNYNEQFF
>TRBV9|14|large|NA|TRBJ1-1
TGTGCCAGCAGCCCCGGGGGGGTGAACACTGAAGCTTTCTTT
CASSPGGVNTEAFF
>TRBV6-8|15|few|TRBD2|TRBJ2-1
TGTGCCAGCAGTGACTCTAGCGGGAGTTACAATGAGCAGTTCTTC
CASSDSSGSYNEQFF
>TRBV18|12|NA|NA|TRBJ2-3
TGTGCCAGCTCACCCGTCACAGATACGCAGTATTTT
CASSPVTDTQYF